This T cell receptor (beta chain) was recovered during a study of blood T cell repertoires in COVID-19. Study at large: Acute and convalescent COVID-19 samples came from the United States, Italy and Spain.

In the authors' methods: Amplification with reference gene primers provided the estimates of nucleated cell counts. Clones were read by immunoSEQ multiplex PCR, and TCRdb kept only the in-frame ones, dropping some. The V and J calls and clone size come from that table; D and trimming were worked out from the DNA. The table lists 100,000 to 150,000 clones, 84% of them singletons. Categorization into cohorts depended on clinical history that participants reported. Either two negative PCRs, clearance, or symptom resolution qualified Cohort 3 donors as recovered. Germline-derived CDR1 and CDR2 are MNHEY and SVGAGI. The CDR3 consists of 14 residues. Trimming cost V 6 bases and J 4 bases, with 13 bases left between them.

This receptor was identified in a woman in her 30s who had recovered from COVID-19. The chain recombines TRBV6-5 with TRBJ2-1, with a possible D match to TRBD1 (6 bases). The sample taken for sequencing was PBMCs or T cells enriched from blood (not recorded which). The CDR3: CASRTGTTYNEQFF. The CDR3 bases are TGTGCCAGCAGAACCGGGACAACGTACAATGAGCAGTTCTTC.